The source of this T cell receptor (beta chain) is a study of shared clonotypes between healthy human individuals. Study details: Aged between 18 and 49, the donors were two women and three men.

This clone was recorded only once. What it binds is not known. The study's findings and limits: Rarefaction revealed incomplete sorted-subset sequencing despite large depth. Few donors limited the genetic and exposure-history diversity represented.

Germline V CDR1 and CDR2: WNHNN, SYGVQD (reference sequence). This CDR3 has 13 amino acids. Trimming stripped 3 bases from V and 1 base from J, with 5 bases between. CD45RO+ cells plus CCR7-negative CD45RA+ TemRA cells formed CD8 memory. Clones were sequenced by immunoSEQ multiplex PCR, and TCRdb holds only the in-frame ones, with some missing. The table includes about 380,000 clones, 95% to 97% detected once. The sequence came from a man younger than 45 in good health. This chain joins TRBV10-1 and TRBJ2-3, with D unresolved. Specimen: memory CD8+ T cells sorted from blood. The sample's subset: CD45RO+ cells pooled with CCR7-negative TemRA cells. The chain's CDR3 is CASSDQGTDTQYF. The CDR3 nucleotides are TGCGCCAGCAGTGACCAGGGCACAGATACGCAGTATTTT.